This T cell receptor beta chain was retrieved from a study of blood T cell repertoires in COVID-19. Clones were sequenced by immunoSEQ multiplex PCR, and TCRdb holds only the in-frame ones, with some missing. The table lists around 94,000 clones, approximately 84% of them singletons. This TCR was sampled from a man aged 35-49 years with active or convalescent COVID-19. The sample taken for sequencing was peripheral blood.

DNA of the CDR3: TGTGCCAGCAGTTTTAGATGGCAGGGGGACGGCTACACCTTC. Its protein is CASSFRWQGDGYTF. The chain recombines TRBV27 with TRBJ1-2; 7 nucleotides match TRBD1. From germline, CDR1 is MNHEY and CDR2 SMNVEV (reference sequence). The CDR3 runs 14 residues. The trim removed 3 bases at V and 8 bases at J, leaving 9 bases unmatched.